Below are 30 T cell receptor beta chains sequenced from a single sample in a study of glioma-infiltrating T cells after dendritic cell vaccination. Clones were sequenced by immunoSEQ multiplex PCR, and TCRdb holds only the in-frame ones, with some missing. The repertoire holds fewer than 90,000 clones, with over 80% as singletons. Specified time point: after dendritic cell vaccination, including at tumor progression/relapse. The sample in question was blood, obtained after dendritic cell vaccination. The receptors originated from a human donor with glioblastoma.

This clone appeared once. The chain is built from TRBV6-4 and TRBJ1-2, with a weak D call TRBD1 (6 bases). This CDR3 is 16 amino acids long. V shed 3 bases and J shed 0 bases, with 14 bases lying between them. Germline V lookup: CDR1 MRHNA, CDR2 SNTAGT. The CDR3 sequence: CASSETYRVPNYGYTF. The CDR3, as DNA: TGTGCCAGCAGTGAAACGTACAGGGTACCTAACTATGGCTACACCTTC.

The V call is TRBV19, the J call TRBJ1-2; 8 bases agree with TRBD1. V gave up 5 bases and J gave up 7 bases; unmatched junction bases: 6. Germline values: CDR1 LNHDA, CDR2 SQIVND (reference sequence). This CDR3 comprises 13 residues. This CDR3 is CASSSGGDFGYTF. CDR3 nucleotide sequence: TGTGCCAGTAGTTCAGGGGGCGATTTTGGCTACACCTTC.

As concerns this clone: An end of the junction differs from the germline gene, which may be a read error. V usage is TRBV9 and J usage is TRBJ2-1, with TRBD2 matching 14 bases. Germline V gene sequence: CDR1 SGDLS, CDR2 YYNGEE. This CDR3 spans 20 amino acids. CDR3 nucleotide sequence: TGTGCCGGCAGCGTAGGGAACCCTAAGACTAGCGGGGGGGCCTCCCATGAGCAGTTCTTC. Amino acid sequence: CAGSVGNPKTSGGASHEQFF.

The chain employs TRBV7-6 and TRBJ2-1; 12 nucleotides agree with TRBD2. The V segment lost 1 base and the J segment 10 bases; nucleotides outside the gene matches: 5. Germline V lookup: CDR1 SGHVS, CDR2 FNYEAQ. The CDR3 extends over 15 amino acids. In nucleotides, the CDR3 is TGTGCCAGCAGCTTAGGGACTAGCGGGGACGGGGAGCAGTTCTTC. Residues: CASSLGTSGDGEQFF.

V gene TRBV6-1 combines with J gene TRBJ1-2, with 9 bases identical to TRBD1. Germline V lookup: CDR1 MNHNS, CDR2 SASEGT. This CDR3 is built from 14 residues. V lost 3 bases to trimming and J lost 6 bases; unmatched junction nucleotides: 5. The DNA of the CDR3 is TGTGCCAGCAGTGAGGTTAGGACAGGGGATGGCTACACCTTC. Residues: CASSEVRTGDGYTF.

The rearrangement links TRBV6-6 to TRBJ1-6, with 10 bases fitting TRBD1. Germline V gene sequence: CDR1 MNHNY, CDR2 SVGAGI (reference sequence). The V segment lost 6 bases and the J segment 3 bases; nucleotides outside the gene matches: 5. The CDR3 consists of 16 residues. The CDR3 nucleotides read TGTGCCAGCAGCGAGACAGGGGGCATCTATAATTCACCCCTCCACTTT. This translates into CASSETGGIYNSPLHF.

The chain recombines TRBV4-1 with TRBJ2-1, with 12 bases identical to TRBD2. The CDR3 sequence is 14 residues long. Germline assignment: CDR1 MGHRA and CDR2 YSYEKL. Germline trimming cut 4 bases from V and 6 bases from J; bases unmatched to any gene: 1. CDR3 sequence: CASSRTSGINEQFF. For the CDR3, the DNA is TGCGCCAGCAGCCGGACTAGCGGGATCAATGAGCAGTTCTTC.

The chain links TRBV7-9 to TRBJ1-4; D remains ambiguous. V was shortened by 6 bases and J by 3 bases, with 5 bases between the two germline ends. Germline-derived CDR1 and CDR2 are SEHNR and FQNEAQ (reference sequence). This CDR3 comprises 12 residues. CDR3 coding DNA: TGTGCCAGCAGGGAGGCTAATGAAAAACTGTTTTTT. As protein: CASREANEKLFF. The variable domain in full, completed from reference TRBV7-9 and TRBJ1-4, reads DTGVSQNPRHKITKRGQNVTFRCDPISEHNRLYWYRQTLGQGPEFLTYFQNEAQLEKSRLLSDRFSAERPKGSFSTLEIQRTEQGDSAMYLCASREANEKLFFGSGTQLSVL.

The rearrangement joins TRBV29-1 to TRBJ2-3; D remains unclear. Germline CDR1 SQVTM, CDR2 ANQGSEA. Trimming took 0 bases from V and 4 from J, leaving 5 bases between them. The CDR3 extends over 12 amino acids. The CDR3 region has the DNA TGCAGCGTTGAAGATGAGGCAGATACGCAGTATTTT. It specifies CSVEDEADTQYF.

The chain uses TRBV2 and TRBJ2-5; D may be TRBD2 (5 bases). There are 13 residues in the CDR3. V shed 4 bases and J shed 2 bases, with 8 bases lying between them. Germline CDR1 and CDR2: SNHLY and FYNNEI. The CDR3 is CASSATRQETQYF. CDR3 DNA sequence: TGTGCCAGCAGTGCAACTAGGCAAGAGACCCAGTACTTC.

The genes are TRBV5-1 and TRBJ2-5; tentative D call: TRBD2 (5 bases). Germline V gives CDR1 SGHRS, CDR2 YFSETQ. This CDR3 comprises 15 residues. The germline V and J ends were trimmed by 1 base and 2 bases, with 12 bases remaining between them. DNA for the CDR3: TGCGCCAGCAGCTTGCGGACTCGACCGCAAGAGACCCAGTACTTC. Its protein is CASSLRTRPQETQYF.

The rearrangement links TRBV4-2 to TRBJ2-3, with TRBD2 matching 8 bases. The J segment lost 11 bases and the V segment lost 2 bases, leaving 6 bases of the junction unmatched. The CDR3 length is 13 residues. Germline lookup yields CDR1 LGHNA and CDR2 YNFKEQ. CDR3 loop: CASSQPPREGQYF. CDR3 DNA: TGTGCCAGCAGCCAACCCCCCCGGGAGGGGCAGTATTTT.

The CDR3 here is CASSLGRAGEQETQYF. DNA for the CDR3: TGTGCCAGCAGCTTAGGACGGGCAGGGGAACAAGAGACCCAGTACTTC. This chain links TRBV7-9 with TRBJ2-5; tentative D call: TRBD1 (6 bases). This CDR3 contains 16 residues. Trimming left V 1 base short and J 2 bases short, with 14 bases between. The V gene's germline CDR1 is SEHNR and CDR2 FQNEAQ (reference sequence).

The chain links TRBV30 to TRBJ2-1, with TRBD2 matching 8 bases. Germline CDR1 is GTSNPN and CDR2 is SVGIG (reference sequence). The J segment lost 0 bases and the V segment lost 1 base, leaving 11 bases of the junction unmatched. The CDR3 is 18 residues long. CDR3 sequence (DNA): TGTGCCTGGAGTGCGGGTAGACTAGCGCTAAACTCCTACAATGAGCAGTTCTTC. The encoded protein is CAWSAGRLALNSYNEQFF.

The gene calls are TRBV7-2 and TRBJ1-4, with 9 bases aligning to TRBD1. Germline CDR1 reads SGHTA; CDR2 reads FQGNSA. Unmatched junction bases numbered 4, after V lost 3 bases and J lost 5 bases. The CDR3 contains 15 residues. The CDR3 DNA is TGTGCCAGCAGCTTCTTCGGGACAGGGAATGAAAAACTGTTTTTT. As protein: CASSFFGTGNEKLFF.

In DNA, the CDR3 is TGTGCCAGCAGCTTAGGGGACAGGGGGCATTCTGGGGCCAACGTCCTGACTTTC. Its translation is CASSLGDRGHSGANVLTF. The J gene is TRBJ2-6, the V gene TRBV13; 11 positions match TRBD1. CDR1 and CDR2 (germline): PRHDT, FYEKMQ (reference sequence). The CDR3 runs 18 residues. The trim removed 0 bases at V and 1 base at J, leaving 2 bases unmatched. Drawing the rest from reference TRBV13 and TRBJ2-6, the complete variable domain is AAGVIQSPRHLIKEKRETATLKCYPIPRHDTVYWYQQGPGQDPQFLISFYEKMQSDKGSIPDRFSAQQFSDYHSELNMSSLELGDSALYFCASSLGDRGHSGANVLTFGAGSRLTVL.

The chain uses TRBV5-1 and TRBJ2-2, with D unresolved. The CDR3 is 15 residues long. V gave up 0 bases and J gave up 1 base, with 7 bases separating them. CDR1 and CDR2 from the germline V gene are SGHRS and YFSETQ. CDR3 loop: CASSLGPMNTGELFF. The CDR3 bases are TGCGCCAGCAGCTTGGGGCCCATGAACACCGGGGAGCTGTTTTTT.

The rearrangement uses TRBV25-1 and TRBJ1-2; D remains ambiguous. Germline loops: CDR1 MGHDK, CDR2 SYGVNS. The ends were cut back, 2 bases at V and 1 base at J, with 8 bases in the middle. This CDR3 contains 14 residues. DNA of the CDR3: TGTGCCAGCAGTGAACGTTCGGGTAACTATGGCTACACCTTC. This sequence encodes CASSERSGNYGYTF.

This chain links TRBV27 with TRBJ2-2, with TRBD2 matching 9 bases. Germline CDR1 is MNHEY and CDR2 is SMNVEV (reference sequence). Trimming took 2 bases from V and 1 from J; bases not matched to a gene: 5. This CDR3 comprises 17 residues. CDR3 sequence reads: CASSLISSGGNTGELFF. The CDR3 DNA follows: TGTGCCAGCAGTTTAATTAGTAGCGGGGGGAACACCGGGGAGCTGTTTTTT.

The rearrangement joins TRBV5-1 to TRBJ1-2, with D unclear. The CDR3 totals 14 residues. Germline V gene sequence: CDR1 SGHRS, CDR2 YFSETQ. Trimming left V 2 bases short and J 2 bases short, with 10 bases between. CDR3 sequence reads: CASSFGLMNYGYTF. The CDR3, as DNA: TGCGCCAGCAGCTTTGGGCTGATGAACTATGGCTACACCTTC.

The chain combines TRBV2 with TRBJ2-7; TRBD1 agrees at 8 bases. The germline V gene has CDR1 SNHLY and CDR2 FYNNEI. The ends lost 4 bases at V and 1 base at J; junction bases unmatched: 6. CDR3 length equals 15 residues. This CDR3 reads CASSAGQGGSYEQYF. The CDR3 nucleotides are TGTGCCAGCAGTGCAGGACAGGGAGGTTCCTACGAGCAGTACTTC.

J is TRBJ1-2 and V is TRBV19; D is undetermined. The germline gives CDR1 LNHDA, CDR2 SQIVND (reference sequence). The ends were cut back, 4 bases at V and 4 bases at J, with 7 bases in the middle. The CDR3 runs to 12 residues. As DNA, the CDR3 is TGTGCCAGTAGTACTAGGAGCTATGGCTACACCTTC. Amino acids: CASSTRSYGYTF. Full variable domain (outside the CDR3, taken from reference TRBV19 and TRBJ1-2): DGGITQSPKYLFRKEGQNVTLSCEQNLNHDAMYWYRQDPGQGLRLIYYSQIVNDFQKGDIAEGYSVSREKKESFPLTVTSAQKNPTAFYLCASSTRSYGYTFGSGTRLTVV.

The chain employs TRBV10-2 and TRBJ1-5; D is uncertain. The germline V and J ends were trimmed by 8 bases and 3 bases, with 11 bases remaining between them. Per the germline V gene, CDR1 is WSHSY and CDR2 is SAAADI. There are 13 residues in the CDR3. The CDR3 sequence is CASCPGPNQPQHF. The CDR3 nucleotides are TGCGCCAGCTGTCCAGGTCCCAATCAGCCCCAGCATTTT.

The chain is built from TRBV27 and TRBJ1-2, with TRBD1 as a possible D gene (5 bases). V was cut by 6 bases and J by 3 bases, with 14 bases left in between. The CDR3 has 14 amino acids. Germline loops: CDR1 MNHEY, CDR2 SMNVEV (reference sequence). In DNA form, the CDR3 reads TGTGCCAGCAGCGATGTTCAGGGTTACTATGGCTACACCTTC. This sequence encodes CASSDVQGYYGYTF.

The chain is built from TRBV6-1 and TRBJ2-1; 8 nucleotides line up with TRBD1. CDR1 and CDR2 (germline): MNHNS, SASEGT. V shed 5 bases and J 8 bases; nucleotides not matched to a gene: 11. The CDR3 length is 15 residues. The CDR3, as DNA: TGTGCCAGCAGTTTCACAGACAGGGGTGGCGATGAGCAGTTCTTC. Protein product: CASSFTDRGGDEQFF.

This clone has just one count. V usage is TRBV19 and J usage is TRBJ1-1; 10 nucleotides agree with TRBD1. V trimming: 10 bases; J trimming: 3 bases; junction bases outside the gene matches: 5. The germline V gene has CDR1 LNHDA and CDR2 SQIVND (reference sequence). CDR3 length equals 13 residues. Here the CDR3 reads CATKDRGDTEAFF. CDR3 nucleotides: TGTGCCACTAAGGACAGGGGGGACACTGAAGCTTTCTTT. Looking up the rest from reference TRBV19 and TRBJ1-1 gives the full variable domain: DGGITQSPKYLFRKEGQNVTLSCEQNLNHDAMYWYRQDPGQGLRLIYYSQIVNDFQKGDIAEGYSVSREKKESFPLTVTSAQKNPTAFYLCATKDRGDTEAFFGQGTRLTVV.

The chain couples TRBV9 to TRBJ1-5; TRBD1 agrees at 9 bases. The ends lost 0 bases at V and 9 bases at J; junction bases unmatched: 7. From germline, CDR1 is SGDLS and CDR2 YYNGEE. This CDR3 has 15 amino acids. The CDR3 spells CASSVEGTGRSPQHF. DNA for the CDR3: TGTGCCAGCAGCGTAGAAGGGACAGGGCGTTCGCCCCAGCATTTT.

CDR3 DNA sequence: TGTGCCAGCAGTTTAAGCAGGCCGAACACCGGGGAGCTGTTTTTT. Its translation: CASSLSRPNTGELFF. The chain recombines TRBV27 with TRBJ2-2, with D unresolved. Germline V CDR1 and CDR2: MNHEY, SMNVEV (reference sequence). This CDR3 has 15 amino acids. Trimming cost V 2 bases and J 0 bases, with 7 bases left between them.

The chain couples TRBV4-1 to TRBJ2-2; 9 nucleotides match TRBD2. Germline CDR1 reads MGHRA; CDR2 reads YSYEKL. The CDR3 extends over 17 amino acids. J gave up 4 bases and V 4 bases, and 10 bases lay outside the gene matches. The DNA of the CDR3 is TGCGCCAGCAGCCGGGCGGCTAGCGGGGTTGGCACCGGGGAGCTGTTTTTT. It translates to CASSRAASGVGTGELFF.

The chain's CDR3 is CASSPGAINQPQHF. Written as DNA, the CDR3 is TGTGCCAGCTCACCAGGGGCGATCAATCAGCCCCAGCATTTT. The chain has TRBV18 and TRBJ1-5; tentative D call: TRBD1 (5 bases). The CDR3 extends over 14 amino acids. V dropped 2 bases and J dropped 3 bases, with 8 bases sitting between them. Per the germline V gene, CDR1 is KGHSH and CDR2 is LQKENI.